This T cell receptor beta chain was obtained from a study of blood T cells in healthy people across ages. Study-level points and caveats: Significant beta diversity loss was already apparent by age approximately 42, declining roughly linearly.

Per the germline V gene, CDR1 is MNHNS and CDR2 is SASEGT. CDR3 length equals 17 residues. V lost 6 bases to trimming and J lost 5 bases, with 25 bases between them. It was with a sample-barcoded 5' primer and a J-beta primer mix that a second PCR of roughly 6 to 12 cycles was run. Each cDNA molecule received a tag from a template-switch adaptor that had 12 random nucleotides. TCRdb redid the calling of the 5' RACE reads with MiXCR, one entry per CDR3 protein. The sample has 1.5 million to 2 million distinct CDR3 sequences; about 49% are singletons. For this clonotype: Its antigen is as yet unknown.

This receptor was identified in a woman in her thirties or forties in good health. V and J are TRBV6-1 and TRBJ2-5, with D unresolved. The sequencing input was blood. CDR3 amino acids: CASRSHYGSHLGETQYF. The CDR3 DNA reads as TGTGCCAGCAGGTCACATTATGGCAGCCACCTTGGTGAGACCCAGTACTTC.